The 31 T cell receptor beta chains presented below share a single source sample, sequenced in a study of T cell responses to AZD1222 COVID-19 vaccine. Data came from immunoSEQ multiplex PCR; TCRdb stores just in-frame clones and leaves some out. The data show about 68,000 clones, almost 90% seen once. The specimen comprised peripheral blood, sampled on day 0 of AZD1222 vaccination. Receptors were obtained from an adult in good health.

The V gene is TRBV27, the J gene TRBJ2-3; 8 nucleotides line up with TRBD2. Germline CDR1 is MNHEY and CDR2 is SMNVEV (reference sequence). This CDR3 spans 18 amino acids. The J segment lost 2 bases and the V segment lost 1 base, leaving 11 bases of the junction unmatched. In DNA, the CDR3 is TGTGCCAGCAGTTTATATTCTGGGGTAGCGGGACTCACAGATACGCAGTATTTT. Its protein product is CASSLYSGVAGLTDTQYF.

The chain employs TRBV29-1 and TRBJ1-1, with D perhaps TRBD1 (6 bases). V lost 7 bases, J lost 11 bases, and 14 bases lay in between. CDR1 is SQVTM and CDR2 is ANQGSEA in the germline V gene. The CDR3 spans 10 residues. In DNA, the CDR3 is TGCAGCGCAGGGGAGGTGGACGCTTTCTTT. It translates to CSAGEVDAFF. Full variable domain (missing parts from reference TRBV29-1 and TRBJ1-1): SAVISQKPSRDICQRGTSLTIQCQVDSQVTMMFWYRQQPGQSLTLIATANQGSEATYESGFVIDKFPISRPNLTFSTLTVSNMSPEDSSIYLCSAGEVDAFFGQGTRLTVV.

The CDR3 is CASSIDLLQGTINEQFF. The CDR3 DNA sequence: TGTGCCAGTAGTATAGATTTACTTCAGGGGACAATCAATGAGCAGTTCTTC. The chain uses TRBV19 and TRBJ2-1, with a tentative D call TRBD1 (6 bases). CDR3 size: 17 residues. Trimming took 0 bases from V and 6 from J, leaving 18 bases between them. In germline, CDR1 is LNHDA, CDR2 SQIVND (reference sequence).

This clone was observed once. CDR3 bases: TGTGCCAGCAGTTCGTCACCTGTTACTAGCGGGAGGAACACCGGGGAGCTGTTTTTT. It encodes CASSSSPVTSGRNTGELFF. The chain recombines TRBV27 with TRBJ2-2; 11 bases fit TRBD2. Unmatched junction bases numbered 11, after V lost 4 bases and J lost 1 base. The germline V gene encodes CDR1 MNHEY and CDR2 SMNVEV (reference sequence). The CDR3 covers 19 residues.

The CDR3 sequence: CASSHGGHNEKLFF. CDR3 bases: TGCGCCAGCAGCCACGGGGGACATAATGAAAAACTGTTTTTT. The rearrangement links TRBV4-3 to TRBJ1-4; TRBD1 is a possible D gene (6 bases). The germline V gene encodes CDR1 LGHNA and CDR2 YSLEER. Trimming took off 3 bases at V and 4 bases at J, with 9 bases between the two ends. This CDR3 contains 14 residues.

This clone has only one observation. The V and J genes are TRBV10-3 and TRBJ1-2; D gene unclear. CDR1 and CDR2 (germline): ENHRY, SYGVKD. The CDR3 is 11 residues long. With 4 bases removed from V and 4 bases from J, the gap between germline ends came to 4 bases. The DNA of the CDR3 is TGTGCCATCAGTGTAGGCTATGGCTACACCTTC. This encodes CAISVGYGYTF.

The V gene is TRBV14, the J gene TRBJ1-3; 7 positions match TRBD1. This CDR3 spans 15 amino acids. Germline V CDR1 and CDR2: SGHDN, FVKESK. The V and J ends lost 4 bases and 0 bases, in that order; junction bases with no gene match: 3. The CDR3 loop is CASSPWDSSGNTIYF. The CDR3, as DNA: TGTGCCAGCAGCCCTTGGGACAGCTCTGGAAACACCATATATTTT. The variable domain in full, completed from reference TRBV14 and TRBJ1-3, reads EAGVTQFPSHSVIEKGQTVTLRCDPISGHDNLYWYRRVMGKEIKFLLHFVKESKQDESGMPNNRFLAERTGGTYSTLKVQPAELEDSGVYFCASSPWDSSGNTIYFGEGSWLTVV.

This clone was counted a few times. The gene calls are TRBV6-1 and TRBJ2-1; D may be TRBD1 or TRBD2 (5 bases each). Germline loops: CDR1 MNHNS, CDR2 SASEGT. CDR3 length: 15 amino acids. V was trimmed by 2 bases and J by 6 bases, leaving 14 bases between them. The CDR3 DNA reads as TGTGCCAGCAGTGAATGGGGGAAGGTGCGCAATGAGCAGTTCTTC. It encodes CASSEWGKVRNEQFF.

The chain joins TRBV6-1 to TRBJ2-2; TRBD1 might be the D (6 bases). Germline CDR1 is MNHNS and CDR2 is SASEGT. V lost 3 bases and J 5 bases, leaving 10 bases between the germline ends. The CDR3 is made up of 14 amino acids. The DNA of the CDR3 is TGTGCCAGCAGTGAGAGGACAGAGACCGGGGAGCTGTTTTTT. Its translation: CASSERTETGELFF.

The chain couples TRBV15 to TRBJ2-4, with D tentatively TRBD2 (5 bases). The CDR3 is 17 amino acids. Germline V gives CDR1 LNHNV, CDR2 YYDKDF (reference sequence). Trimming pared 0 bases from V and 0 bases from J, leaving 12 bases between. CDR3 DNA: TGTGCCACCAGCAGAGATCTGAGCGGCCTAGCCAAAAACATTCAGTACTTC. As protein: CATSRDLSGLAKNIQYF.

The chain is built from TRBV6-5 and TRBJ2-5; no clear D. There are 12 residues in the CDR3. V lost 6 bases, J lost 4 bases, and 9 bases lay in between. Germline V CDR1 and CDR2: MNHEY, SVGAGI. The CDR3 nucleotides are TGTGCCAGCAGACCCGACCGAGAGACCCAGTACTTC. This translates into CASRPDRETQYF.

The sample holds one count of this clone. The gene calls are TRBV7-2 and TRBJ2-3; no reliable D call. The CDR3 contains 14 residues. V shed 3 bases and J shed 2 bases, with 9 bases lying between them. Germline V lookup: CDR1 SGHTA, CDR2 FQGNSA. The CDR3 loop reads CASSFQVPTDTQYF. CDR3 bases: TGTGCCAGCAGCTTTCAGGTTCCCACAGATACGCAGTATTTT.

The chain has TRBV2 and TRBJ1-1; 7 positions agree with TRBD1. The CDR3 is 14 residues long. CDR1 is SNHLY, CDR2 FYNNEI, per germline. Germline trimming cut 1 base from V and 5 bases from J; bases unmatched to any gene: 4. CDR3 region: CASSEGDSRTEAFF. CDR3 in DNA: TGTGCCAGCAGTGAAGGGGACAGCCGAACTGAAGCTTTCTTT.

This sequence joins TRBV29-1 and TRBJ1-1; D not certain. Per germline, CDR1 SQVTM and CDR2 ANQGSEA. The CDR3 extends over 14 amino acids. Trimming left V 0 bases short and J 0 bases short, with 8 bases between. The CDR3 DNA sequence: TGCAGCGTTGAAGATCTCGCCCTGAACACTGAAGCTTTCTTT. Protein sequence: CSVEDLALNTEAFF.

About this clone: The same CDR3 also results from other DNA sequences found in this sample. The rearrangement uses TRBV14 and TRBJ1-2; D not resolved. Germline V CDR1 and CDR2: SGHDN, FVKESK. Trimming left V 1 base short and J 2 bases short, with 8 bases between. CDR3 length: 14 residues. CDR3 sequence (DNA): TGTGCCAGCAGCCAAGGGGTGGCAAACTATGGCTACACCTTC. As protein: CASSQGVANYGYTF.

The chain uses TRBV7-2 and TRBJ2-3, with TRBD1 identical over 7 bases. CDR1 is SGHTA, CDR2 FQGNSA, per germline. V lost 1 base and J lost 8; bases outside the gene matches: 6. This CDR3 has 14 amino acids. CDR3 nucleotide sequence: TGTGCCAGCAGCTTAGGAGGGGGCAAGGGTACGCAGTATTTT. Its translation is CASSLGGGKGTQYF. Together with reference TRBV7-2 and TRBJ2-3, the CDR3 gives the full variable domain: GAGVSQSPSNKVTEKGKDVELRCDPISGHTALYWYRQSLGQGLEFLIYFQGNSAPDKSGLPSDRFSAERTGGSVSTLTIQRTQQEDSAVYLCASSLGGGKGTQYFGPGTRLTVL.

This chain uses TRBV3-1 (or the pseudogene TRBV3-2) with TRBJ1-5, with a possible D match to TRBD1 (6 bases). Germline V gene lookup returns CDR1 LGHDT and CDR2 YNNKEL (reference sequence). Deletions cut 4 bases from V and 5 bases from J, with 15 bases between. The CDR3 contains 15 residues. The CDR3 DNA reads TGTGCCAGCAGCCCGGGGGACAATACTTATCAGCCCCAGCATTTT. It is translated as CASSPGDNTYQPQHF.

The chain carries TRBV6-5 and TRBJ2-3; maybe TRBD2 (7 bases). The CDR3 loop spans 15 amino acids. Germline-derived CDR1 and CDR2 are MNHEY and SVGAGI. Trimming took off 6 bases at V and 1 base at J, with 14 bases between the two ends. In nucleotides, the CDR3 is TGTGCCAGCAGAAATAGGGGGGGCGGCACAGATACGCAGTATTTT. Protein sequence: CASRNRGGGTDTQYF.

The chain employs TRBV27 and TRBJ2-5; D may correspond to TRBD1 or TRBD2 (5 bases each). Trimming took off 3 bases at V and 1 base at J, with 12 bases between the two ends. The CDR3 extends over 15 amino acids. CDR1 and CDR2 from the germline V gene are MNHEY and SMNVEV (reference sequence). CDR3 nucleotides: TGTGCCAGCAGTTTCTCGGACGGGGCCCAAGAGACCCAGTACTTC. It yields the protein CASSFSDGAQETQYF.

The chain recombines TRBV28 with TRBJ2-1; D may be TRBD1 (5 bases). Trimming cost V 4 bases and J 11 bases, with 15 bases left between them. This CDR3 contains 13 residues. Per germline, CDR1 MDHEN and CDR2 SYDVKM. The DNA of the CDR3 is TGTGCCAGCAGTTCCCCCCCACAGGATCAGCAGTTCTTC. Translating it yields CASSSPPQDQQFF.

This clone is medium-sized in the sample. The gene calls are TRBV6-4 and TRBJ2-1; 12 bases line up with TRBD2. The ends lost 0 bases at V and 6 bases at J; junction bases unmatched: 0. Germline V gene sequence: CDR1 MRHNA, CDR2 SNTAGT. There are 15 residues in the CDR3. The DNA of the CDR3 is TGTGCCAGCAGTGACTCGACTAGCGGGAGCAATGAGCAGTTCTTC. It codes for CASSDSTSGSNEQFF.

J is TRBJ2-6 and V is TRBV7-6; TRBD2 matches 8 bases. In germline, CDR1 is SGHVS, CDR2 FNYEAQ. After removal of 1 base from V and 0 bases from J, the junction contained 2 bases not matched to a gene. This CDR3 contains 17 residues. The CDR3 region has the DNA TGTGCCAGCAGCTTAGAAGCGGGAGTCTCTGGGGCCAACGTCCTGACTTTC. Protein: CASSLEAGVSGANVLTF.

This chain links TRBV27 with TRBJ2-7; D is possibly TRBD2 (5 bases). This CDR3 region has 14 residues. V shed 10 bases and J shed 0 bases, with 16 bases lying between them. The V gene's germline CDR1 is MNHEY and CDR2 SMNVEV (reference sequence). CDR3 nucleotide sequence: TGTGCCACAAAATTTAGCGAAAGCTCCTACGAGCAGTACTTC. Translation: CATKFSESSYEQYF.

The V and J genes are TRBV28 and TRBJ1-4, with 8 bases that match TRBD1. The trim removed 8 bases at V and 7 bases at J, leaving 3 bases unmatched. CDR3 length: 12 amino acids. Germline V gene data show CDR1 as MDHEN and CDR2 as SYDVKM. CDR3 amino acids: CASGTGIEKLFF. CDR3 bases: TGTGCCAGCGGGACAGGAATTGAAAAACTGTTTTTT.

The gene calls are TRBV28 and TRBJ1-4, with TRBD1 matching 8 bases. This CDR3 has 16 residues. V was clipped by 3 bases and J by 6 bases; unmatched bases: 9. CDR1 is MDHEN, CDR2 SYDVKM, per germline. The CDR3, as DNA: TGTGCCAGCAGTTTTTTGGGTCTGACAGGGGATGAAAAACTGTTTTTT. Protein product: CASSFLGLTGDEKLFF.

This chain uses TRBV15 with TRBJ1-1, with D perhaps matching TRBD1 (5 bases). Germline CDR1 LNHNV, CDR2 YYDKDF (reference sequence). Trimming stripped 2 bases from V and 7 bases from J, with 14 bases between. The CDR3 sequence is 14 residues long. The CDR3 nucleotides read TGTGCCACCAGCAGATCCCGGGGCGGATATGAAGCTTTCTTT. It encodes CATSRSRGGYEAFF.

The V and J genes are TRBV6-2 or TRBV6-3 and TRBJ2-7; D ambiguous. The V gene lost 1 base and the J gene lost 7 bases, with 5 bases spanning the gap. Looked up from germline, CDR1 is MNHEY and CDR2 is SVGEGT. The CDR3 length is 11 residues. CDR3 DNA: TGTGCCAGCAGTTACTTGCGGGAGCAGTACTTC. Translation gives CASSYLREQYF.

The CDR3 is CASSLQGTGANVLTF. CDR3 DNA: TGTGCCAGCAGTCTACAGGGGACCGGGGCCAACGTCCTGACTTTC. The chain combines TRBV7-9 with TRBJ2-6; TRBD1 agrees at 7 bases. This CDR3 contains 15 residues. V lost 6 bases, J lost 4 bases, and 6 bases stayed unmatched. Germline CDR1 is SEHNR and CDR2 is FQNEAQ (reference sequence). The entire variable domain, with the rest obtained from reference TRBV7-9 and TRBJ2-6, is as follows: DTGVSQNPRHKITKRGQNVTFRCDPISEHNRLYWYRQTLGQGPEFLTYFQNEAQLEKSRLLSDRFSAERPKGSFSTLEIQRTEQGDSAMYLCASSLQGTGANVLTFGAGSRLTVL.

The sample holds one count of this clone. The chain couples TRBV30 to TRBJ2-7; 10 bases fit TRBD2. The germline V gene encodes CDR1 GTSNPN and CDR2 SVGIG (reference sequence). V was pared by 1 base and J by 2 bases, with 5 bases of the junction left unmatched. CDR3 length: 15 residues. CDR3 coding DNA: TGTGCCTGGAGTGAAGGGACTAGCGAAGCCTACGAGCAGTACTTC. This codes for CAWSEGTSEAYEQYF.

To note about this clone: One end of the junction varies from germline; a read error may be responsible. The rearrangement links TRBV7-7 to TRBJ1-3, with D uncertain. Germline lookup yields CDR1 SSHAT and CDR2 FNYEAQ (reference sequence). The CDR3 spans 14 residues. CDR3 sequence reads: CASSSDAKVGTIYF. Written as DNA, the CDR3 is TGTGCTAGCAGCTCCGATGCGAAAGTGGGCACCATATATTTT.

CDR3 in amino acids: CASSSTGGETEAFF. In nucleotides, the CDR3 is TGTGCCAGCTCATCCACAGGGGGCGAGACTGAAGCTTTCTTT. The chain uses TRBV18 and TRBJ1-1, with 9 bases identical to TRBD1. With 5 bases clipped from V and 5 bases from J, the junction kept 6 bases outside the gene matches. Germline V gene sequence: CDR1 KGHSH, CDR2 LQKENI. The CDR3 sequence is 14 residues long.